This is a list of T cell receptor beta chains from one sample in a study of T cell responses to AZD1222 COVID-19 vaccine. Produced via immunoSEQ multiplex PCR; TCRdb's table is partial and in-frame only. The sample contains 100,000 to 150,000 clones, over 75% of which appear only once. The sequencing used peripheral blood, collected on day 0 of AZD1222 vaccination. These receptors were collected from an adult in good health. Each CDR3 is given with its conserved first and last residue.

j_call v_call cdr3_length cdr3_aa
TRBJ2-1 TRBV30 12 CAWSARGGEQFF
TRBJ1-1 TRBV29-1 11 CSARVDTEAFF
TRBJ1-1 TRBV20-1 11 CSARDYTEAFF
TRBJ2-5 TRBV6-2/TRBV6-3 17 CASSYLYTAGAPETQYF
TRBJ2-3 TRBV6-2/TRBV6-3 14 CASSYWQSTDTQYF
TRBJ2-3 TRBV4-2 17 CASSQKGTSGSTDTQYF
TRBJ2-7 TRBV27 16 CASSPGLAAPYYEQYF
TRBJ2-1 TRBV10-2 14 CASSPQGSHNEQFF
TRBJ1-6 TRBV7-2 13 CASGRDYNSPLHF
TRBJ2-5 TRBV5-1 16 CASSSDPSRFQETQYF
TRBJ2-4 TRBV15 16 CAISPGQGLRKNIQYF
TRBJ1-4 TRBV7-9 15 CASSPTGTGLEKLFF